This is a list of T cell receptor beta chains from one sample in a study of CD8 T cells in Susac syndrome. A single record per CDR3 protein comes from TCRdb applying MiXCR to the immunoSEQ multiplex PCR reads. The profile shows some 170,000 distinct CDR3 sequences, around 94% of them singletons. Sequencing was done on a sample of CD4+ T cells from PBMCs. The receptors were gathered from a human donor with Susac syndrome. CDR3s include the opening cysteine and the closing phenylalanine or tryptophan. A D gene is named only where the DNA matches it firmly. A clone size is listed for some rows: how often the clone was seen (once, few, many), or a class if it is expanded.

>once|TRBJ2-3|TRBV9|NA
TGTGCCAGCAGCGTGGAGTCCGGCACAGATACGCAGTATTTT
CASSVESGTDTQYF
>NA|TRBJ2-7|TRBV30|NA
TGTGCCTGGAAGAGGGGGGGGCCCTACGAGCAGTACTTC
CAWKRGGPYEQYF
>NA|TRBJ2-7|TRBV7-8|TRBD1
TGTGCCAGCAGCTCGGGACAGGGGTTCTACGAGCAGTACTTC
CASSSGQGFYEQYF
>NA|TRBJ1-2|TRBV9|TRBD1
TGTGCCAGCAGCGCTTCACAGGGGGCGCGGGTCTATGGCTACACCTTC
CASSASQGARVYGYTF
>NA|TRBJ1-2|TRBV7-2|TRBD1
TGTGCCAGCAGCCGAGACAGGGTCAGTGGCTACACCTTC
CASSRDRVSGYTF
>NA|TRBJ2-1|TRBV28|NA
TGTGCCAGCAGGGCCGAGGGGATTAACTACAATGAGCAGTTCTTC
CASRAEGINYNEQFF
>once|TRBJ1-2|TRBV7-9|NA
TGTGCCAGCAGCCCTGGAGGGCGCTACACCTTC
CASSPGGRYTF
>NA|TRBJ2-5|TRBV5-4|NA
TGTGCCAGCAGCTCCAGTGGGGGGTCAGAGACCCAGTACTTC
CASSSSGGSETQYF
>NA|TRBJ2-7|TRBV18|TRBD1
TGTGCCAGCTCACCAGTCCAGGGGGCTTTCTCCTCCGAGCAGTACTTC
CASSPVQGAFSSEQYF
>once|TRBJ2-7|TRBV12-3/TRBV12-4|TRBD1
TGTGCCAGTAATAAACAGGGGTTCTACGAGCAGTACTTC
CASNKQGFYEQYF
>NA|TRBJ2-7|TRBV15|NA
TGTGCCACCAGCAGAGAGCACAGTATGGGTTACGAGCAGTACTTC
CATSREHSMGYEQYF
>NA|TRBJ2-7|TRBV13|TRBD2
TGTGCCAGCAGCTTTAGCGGGAGAAGCGGGTACGAGCAGTACTTC
CASSFSGRSGYEQYF
>NA|TRBJ2-5|TRBV3-1|TRBD1
TGTGCCAGCAGCCAAACAGGGGGCGGTGCGACCCAGTACTTC
CASSQTGGGATQYF
>NA|TRBJ1-4|TRBV5-6|NA
TGTGCCAGCAGCTTACGACAGACTGCAACTAATGAAAAACTGTTTTTT
CASSLRQTATNEKLFF
>once|TRBJ2-1|TRBV7-2|TRBD2
TGTGCCAGCAGCTTAGTAGCGGGGAGCTCCTACAATGAGCAGTTCTTC
CASSLVAGSSYNEQFF
>NA|TRBJ1-1|TRBV18|NA
TGTGCCAGCTCTCTTCAGGGCGGGGAGAACACTGAAGCTTTCTTT
CASSLQGGENTEAFF
>NA|TRBJ1-1|TRBV18|TRBD1
TGTGCCAGCTCACCTGGACAGGACACTGAAGCTCTCTTT
CASSPGQDTEALF
>NA|TRBJ1-5|TRBV30|NA
TGTGCCTGGGGGGACGGTAGCAATCAGCCCCAGCATTTT
CAWGDGSNQPQHF
>NA|TRBJ2-1|TRBV30|NA
TGTGCCTGGAGTCCAGGCCGCTCCTACAATGAGCAGTTCTTC
CAWSPGRSYNEQFF
>NA|TRBJ2-1|TRBV11-2|TRBD2
TGTGCCAGCAGCCCCCCGGCTAGCGGGTTTAATGAGCAGTTCTTC
CASSPPASGFNEQFF
>NA|TRBJ2-1|TRBV7-8|TRBD1
TGTGCCAGCAGCTTAGTCGGTCCTGTGACAGGGCCCTTTTACAATGAGCAGTTCTTC
CASSLVGPVTGPFYNEQFF
>NA|TRBJ1-2|TRBV5-8|TRBD1
TGTGCCAGCAGCTTGGCTAGGACAGGGATATATGGCTACACCTTC
CASSLARTGIYGYTF
>NA|TRBJ2-1|TRBV6-2/TRBV6-3|TRBD2
TGTGCCAGCATCCAACCAGGTAGCGGGAGGGCTAACGAGCAGTTCTTC
CASIQPGSGRANEQFF
>NA|TRBJ2-7|TRBV28|NA
TGTGCCAGCAGTGAGTCCGAGCAGTACTTC
CASSESEQYF
>NA|TRBJ2-3|TRBV25-1|NA
TGTGCCAGCAGTCCCGGGACACCATTGTCCACAGATACGCAGTATTTT
CASSPGTPLSTDTQYF
>once|TRBJ1-6|TRBV12-3/TRBV12-4|NA
TGTGCCAGCAGTTTTGGGGGGTTTAAGGGTTCACCCCTCCACTTT
CASSFGGFKGSPLHF
>NA|TRBJ2-1|TRBV7-9|NA
TGTGCCAGCAGCTTAGGGGTGCTTAATGAGCAGTTCTTC
CASSLGVLNEQFF
>NA|TRBJ2-7|TRBV4-2|NA
TGTGCCAGCAGCCAAGCCGGGCAGCTCAGAAACGAGCAGTACTTC
CASSQAGQLRNEQYF
>NA|TRBJ2-3|TRBV7-3|NA
TGTGCCAGCAGCTCGGACCGAGGGAGCACAGATACGCAGTATTTT
CASSSDRGSTDTQYF
>NA|TRBJ1-4|TRBV28|NA
TGTGCCAGCAGTTTTGTTCCAACTAATGAAAAACTGTTTTTT
CASSFVPTNEKLFF
>NA|TRBJ2-2|TRBV6-5|NA
TGTGCCAGCAGATCCGGGGGGCTAAACACCGGGGAGCTGTTTTTT
CASRSGGLNTGELFF
>NA|TRBJ2-2|TRBV20-1|NA
TGCAGTGCAGCAGGGGTGACCGGGGAGCTGTTTTTT
CSAAGVTGELFF
>NA|TRBJ2-2|TRBV29-1|TRBD2
TGCAGCGTTGAATTGGGACTAGCGGGAGGTCGGACCGGGGAGCTGTTTTTT
CSVELGLAGGRTGELFF
>NA|TRBJ2-1|TRBV4-2|NA
TGTGCCAGCAGCCACCCGGCTGGCGGTGAGCAGTTCTTC
CASSHPAGGEQFF
>NA|TRBJ2-7|TRBV4-3|NA
TGCGCCAGCAGCCAAGATCTTGAGGACGAGCAGTACTTC
CASSQDLEDEQYF
>NA|TRBJ2-5|TRBV25-1|TRBD1
TGTGCCAGCAGTGAAAACAGGGGGCTTTCGGAGACCCAGTACTTC
CASSENRGLSETQYF
>NA|TRBJ2-1|TRBV6-1|NA
TGTGCCAGCAGTAGGCCGAATGAGCAGTTCTTC
CASSRPNEQFF
>NA|TRBJ2-1|TRBV30|TRBD2
TGTGCCTGGAGGGGGACTAGCAGCAACAATGAGCAGTTCTTC
CAWRGTSSNNEQFF
>few|TRBJ2-5|TRBV4-1|NA
TGCGCCAGCAGCCCCGGGATCGATCGCGAGACCCAGTACTTC
CASSPGIDRETQYF
>NA|TRBJ2-7|TRBV29-1|TRBD1
TGCAGCGTTGACAGGGGGCGCGAGCAGTACTTC
CSVDRGREQYF
>NA|TRBJ1-2|TRBV5-1|NA
TGCGCCAGCAGCTCCCCGGGCCTTAACTATGGCTACACCTTC
CASSSPGLNYGYTF
>NA|TRBJ2-7|TRBV29-1|NA
TGCAGCGTTGAAGTACAGAACTCCTACGAGCAGTACTTC
CSVEVQNSYEQYF
>NA|TRBJ2-1|TRBV7-6|TRBD2
TGTGCCAGCAACCCGGGGGGGCAGGGCCGTGATGAGCAGTTCTTC
CASNPGGQGRDEQFF
>NA|TRBJ1-2|TRBV3-1|NA
TGTGCCAGCAGCCACGCTGTGGGGGGCGCGGTTTCCGATGGCTACACCTTC
CASSHAVGGAVSDGYTF
>NA|TRBJ2-5|TRBV15|NA
TGTGCCACCAGCAGACGAGAGACCCAGTACTTC
CATSRRETQYF
>NA|TRBJ1-2|TRBV20-1|NA
TGCAGTGCGCGACGGGGGCGTGGAGGCTACACCTTC
CSARRGRGGYTF
>NA|TRBJ2-5|TRBV30|NA
TGTGCCTGGAGTGTACGGTTGGGGGAGACCCAGTACTTC
CAWSVRLGETQYF
>once|TRBJ2-2|TRBV7-3|NA
TGTGCCAGCAGCTTCACAGGGCGGGGAAACACCGGGGAGCTGTTTTTT
CASSFTGRGNTGELFF
>NA|TRBJ2-7|TRBV27|NA
TGTGCCAGCAGCCCCCTAGGCGGACAGAACTACGAGCAGTACTTC
CASSPLGGQNYEQYF
>NA|TRBJ2-1|TRBV11-3|NA
TGTGCCAGCAGCGAGAGGCGGACTACCACATACAATGAGCAGTTCTTC
CASSERRTTTYNEQFF
>once|TRBJ2-7|TRBV7-3|TRBD2
TGTGCCAGCAGACCGGGACTAGCAACCTACGAGCAGTACTTC
CASRPGLATYEQYF
>NA|TRBJ1-4|TRBV19|NA
TGTGCCAGCTGTTCGCGGCTGGCTAATGAAAAACTGTTTTTT
CASCSRLANEKLFF
>NA|TRBJ2-1|TRBV28|NA
TGTGCCAGCAGTTTTCTGACTAGCTCCTACAATGAGCAGTTCTTC
CASSFLTSSYNEQFF
>NA|TRBJ2-6|TRBV12-3/TRBV12-4|NA
TGTGCCAGCAGTTTTGGCAGCTCTGGGGCCAACGTCCTGACTTTC
CASSFGSSGANVLTF
>NA|TRBJ1-2|TRBV7-2|NA
TGTGCCAGCAGCTTATTGGCAGGGGACTATGGCTACACCTTC
CASSLLAGDYGYTF